The 9 T cell receptor beta chains presented below share a single source sample, sequenced in a study of T cells in localized non-small cell lung cancer. Only in-frame clones appear in the TCRdb table, and some are missing; sequencing was by immunoSEQ multiplex PCR. The sample includes around 26,000 clones, 75% to 90% of them seen just once. The specimen comprised peripheral blood, sampled before any cancer treatment. The receptors come from a female donor older than 55 with stage II squamous cell lung carcinoma.

Details on this clone: Other nucleotide sequences in the sample specify the same CDR3. This chain joins TRBV5-1 and TRBJ2-1; no firm D call. This CDR3 has 14 amino acids. V was cut by 2 bases and J by 7 bases, with 13 bases left in between. Germline V gene lookup returns CDR1 SGHRS and CDR2 YFSETQ. CDR3 sequence (DNA): TGCGCCAGCAGCTTATCCGGTAGTTTGAATGAGCAGTTCTTC. Amino acid sequence: CASSLSGSLNEQFF.

This clone came up once. CDR3: CASSLVPGPQETQYF. CDR3 DNA: TGTGCCAGCAGCTTAGTCCCAGGGCCTCAAGAGACCCAGTACTTC. V and J are TRBV7-6 and TRBJ2-5, with a weak D call TRBD1 (5 bases). V lost 1 base to trimming and J lost 2 bases, with 11 bases between them. Germline-derived CDR1 and CDR2 are SGHVS and FNYEAQ. There are 15 residues in the CDR3.

The chain recombines TRBV4-1 with TRBJ1-4; D is ambiguous. The ends were cut back, 0 bases at V and 4 bases at J, with 12 bases in the middle. This CDR3 comprises 16 residues. Germline V gene lookup returns CDR1 MGHRA and CDR2 YSYEKL. CDR3 bases: TGCGCCAGCAGCCAAGATGGGAGGGCGAGTAATGAAAAACTGTTTTTT. This encodes CASSQDGRASNEKLFF.

This chain joins TRBV19 and TRBJ1-2; a weak D match, TRBD1 (6 bases). Trimming removed 3 bases from V and 2 bases from J, with 13 bases in between. Germline CDR1 and CDR2: LNHDA and SQIVND (reference sequence). CDR3 length: 15 residues. CDR3 sequence: CASSMWGHLNYGYTF. The CDR3 coding sequence is TGTGCCAGTAGTATGTGGGGACACTTAAACTATGGCTACACCTTC.

V usage is TRBV6-1 and J usage is TRBJ1-2; D unresolved. The CDR3 totals 12 residues. Germline CDR1 is MNHNS and CDR2 is SASEGT. CDR3 nucleotide sequence: TGTATGGGCAGCGTTGGAAACTATGGCTACACCTTC. It codes for CMGSVGNYGYTF.

This sequence joins TRBV18 and TRBJ1-6; unclear D gene. V was cut by 4 bases and J by 7 bases, with 14 bases left in between. Germline V CDR1 and CDR2: KGHSH, LQKENI. This CDR3 comprises 15 residues. The CDR3 sequence: CASSREGGMNSPLHF. As DNA, the CDR3 is TGTGCCAGCTCACGTGAGGGTGGGATGAATTCACCCCTCCACTTT.

The J gene is TRBJ2-1, the V gene TRBV5-6; D assignment may be TRBD1 or TRBD2 (5 bases each). The length of the CDR3 is 13 residues. Looked up from germline, CDR1 is SGHDT and CDR2 is YYEEEE. V dropped 4 bases and J dropped 10 bases, with 15 bases sitting between them. As DNA, the CDR3 is TGTGCCAGCAGCCGTGGCCGGGGCGGGGAGCAGTTCTTC. It yields the protein CASSRGRGGEQFF.

The chain has TRBV19 and TRBJ1-6; 7 bases map to TRBD1. Per germline, CDR1 LNHDA and CDR2 SQIVND (reference sequence). V trimming: 6 bases; J trimming: 8 bases; junction bases outside the gene matches: 4. CDR3 length equals 13 residues. The CDR3 sequence is CASSPGTDSPLHF. DNA for the CDR3: TGTGCCAGTAGCCCTGGGACAGATTCACCCCTCCACTTT.

The chain combines TRBV5-6 with TRBJ1-1; 9 positions agree with TRBD1. V lost 2 bases, J lost 4 bases, and 3 bases stayed unmatched. The length of the CDR3 is 14 residues. CDR1 and CDR2 (germline): SGHDT, YYEEEE. CDR3 protein: CASSFGTGTTEAFF. CDR3 DNA sequence: TGTGCCAGCAGCTTTGGGACAGGGACCACTGAAGCTTTCTTT.